This TCR beta chain came from a study of T cell responses to AZD1222 COVID-19 vaccine. Study findings and constraints: Compared with day 0, the breadth and depth of the Spike-specific TCR repertoire rose significantly after two doses of AZD1222.

The repertoire was sequenced with immunoSEQ multiplex PCR; TCRdb's copy has only in-frame clones and lacks some. The sample consists of approximately 80,000 clones, about nine tenths of them appearing once. Comment on this clone: Its antigen remains unidentified.

This receptor was taken from an adult who received the AZD1222 COVID-19 vaccine. Sample: peripheral blood, taken 28 days after the second AZD1222 dose.

The CDR3 coding sequence is TGTGCCAGTGGACCCGGGACAATCTACGAGCAGTACTTC. It specifies CASGPGTIYEQYF. V is TRBV19 and J is TRBJ2-7; tentatively, D is TRBD1 (6 bases). This CDR3 region has 13 residues. V gave up 8 bases and J gave up 3 bases, with 14 bases separating them. CDR1 is LNHDA, CDR2 SQIVND, per germline (reference sequence).